This entry lists 24 T cell receptor beta chains sequenced from one sample in a study of cytomegalovirus exposure and HLA in healthy donors (dated by TCRdb to about 2017). The library was built by means of the immunoSEQ multiplex PCR assay. Here the immuneACCESS table is served through TCRdb, limited to in-frame sequences with V and J called. Missing clones are a known gap in these copies; in checked studies unresolved V genes cover under half, and the rest lacks a known reason. Within this sample are around 56,000 clones, with 93% of them counted one time only. The ten most abundant clones make up under 2% of the sample. Sequencing was carried out using PBMCs. These receptors were collected from a young woman in good health and CMV-seropositive.

The CDR3 protein is CASSQGLQQETQYF. DNA of the CDR3: TGTGCCAGCAGCCAAGGACTACAGCAAGAGACCCAGTACTTC. V is TRBV14 and J is TRBJ2-5; perhaps TRBD2 as D (5 bases). CDR1 and CDR2 (germline): SGHDN, FVKESK. The ends were cut back, 1 base at V and 2 bases at J, with 8 bases in the middle. The length of the CDR3 is 14 residues.

V and J are TRBV7-8 and TRBJ2-7; 8 bases align to TRBD2. This CDR3 region has 14 residues. Unmatched junction bases numbered 9, after V lost 5 bases and J lost 6 bases. Per germline, CDR1 SGHVS and CDR2 FQNEAQ. The CDR3 sequence: CASSPGLGWGEQYF. As DNA, the CDR3 is TGTGCCAGCAGCCCGGGACTAGGGTGGGGCGAGCAGTACTTC.

This clone appeared a single time. The chain recombines TRBV19 with TRBJ1-5, with 10 positions matching TRBD1. Unmatched junction bases numbered 3, after V lost 2 bases and J lost 2 bases. CDR1 is LNHDA and CDR2 is SQIVND in the germline V gene (reference sequence). This CDR3 region has 16 residues. The CDR3 here is CASSIRDRGRNQPQHF. The DNA of the CDR3 is TGTGCCAGTAGTATACGGGACAGGGGTCGCAATCAGCCCCAGCATTTT.

The chain joins TRBV4-3 to TRBJ1-2; TRBD1 matches 12 bases. Germline V CDR1 and CDR2: LGHNA, YSLEER. Germline trimming cut 4 bases from V and 8 bases from J; bases unmatched to any gene: 8. CDR3 length equals 15 residues. For the CDR3, the DNA is TGCGCCAGCAGCCCAGCGGGACAGGGGGCGGGAGGCTACACCTTC. This sequence encodes CASSPAGQGAGGYTF.

The CDR3 nucleotides read TGTGCCAGCAGTCCCAACAGGGGCCACACTGAAGCTTTCTTT. This sequence encodes CASSPNRGHTEAFF. The rearrangement uses TRBV27 and TRBJ1-1; 7 nucleotides match TRBD1. This CDR3 region has 14 residues. Germline V gives CDR1 MNHEY, CDR2 SMNVEV (reference sequence). V was pared by 5 bases and J by 3 bases, with 6 bases of the junction left unmatched.

The rearrangement joins TRBV2 to TRBJ2-7, with TRBD1 as a possible D gene (6 bases). This CDR3 is 13 amino acids long. V shed 6 bases and J shed 4 bases, with 13 bases lying between them. The germline gives CDR1 SNHLY, CDR2 FYNNEI. The CDR3 DNA reads TGTGCCAGCAGCCGGACAGATCAATACGAGCAGTACTTC. It yields the protein CASSRTDQYEQYF.

The chain joins TRBV6-5 to TRBJ1-4, with D unclear. Germline V gene lookup returns CDR1 MNHEY and CDR2 SVGAGI. The CDR3 is 11 amino acids. V lost 5 bases and J 7 bases, leaving 5 bases between the germline ends. This CDR3 is CASSPGEKLFF. CDR3 DNA sequence: TGTGCCAGCAGTCCGGGTGAAAAACTGTTTTTT.

This chain uses TRBV7-5 with TRBJ2-7; TRBD1 was called by the table and not checked on the DNA. TRBV7-5 is given as a pseudogene. The CDR3 is made up of 17 amino acids. The CDR3, as DNA: TGTGCCAGAAGCCCGCGAACAGACAGGGGGTTCCCCTACGAGCAGTACTTC. This encodes CARSPRTDRGFPYEQYF.

In DNA form, the CDR3 reads TGTGCCAGCAGTTTTTCCTCCTTGAACACCGGGGAGCTGTTTTTT. It translates to CASSFSSLNTGELFF. The chain recombines TRBV28 with TRBJ2-2; D unclear. The CDR3 consists of 15 residues. V was trimmed by 3 bases and J by 1 base, leaving 9 bases between them. Germline V gives CDR1 MDHEN, CDR2 SYDVKM. Variable domain in full (rest from reference TRBV28 and TRBJ2-2): DVKVTQSSRYLVKRTGEKVFLECVQDMDHENMFWYRQDPGLGLRLIYFSYDVKMKEKGDIPEGYSVSREKKERFSLILESASTNQTSMYLCASSFSSLNTGELFFGEGSRLTVL.

CDR3 residues: CASRLGQANTEAFF. Written as DNA, the CDR3 is TGTGCCAGCAGGCTGGGACAGGCCAACACTGAAGCTTTCTTT. The gene calls are TRBV6-5 and TRBJ1-1, with 8 nucleotides matching TRBD1. Germline lookup yields CDR1 MNHEY and CDR2 SVGAGI. With 6 bases clipped from V and 2 bases from J, the junction kept 5 bases outside the gene matches. CDR3 size: 14 residues.

V is TRBV5-6 and J is TRBJ2-2; the D gene is possibly TRBD1 (6 bases). This CDR3 has 15 residues. Trimming removed 1 base at V and 5 bases at J, with 12 bases between. Germline values: CDR1 SGHDT, CDR2 YYEEEE. The CDR3 reads CASSLQGLYTGELFF. The CDR3 DNA reads as TGTGCCAGCAGCTTGCAGGGGCTATATACCGGGGAGCTGTTTTTT.

The V and J genes are TRBV6-5 and TRBJ1-3; tentative D call: TRBD1 (6 bases). The CDR3 loop spans 12 amino acids. Germline V CDR1 and CDR2: MNHEY, SVGAGI. Trimming took off 8 bases at V and 6 bases at J, with 11 bases between the two ends. The CDR3 spells CASGGQPNTIYF. The CDR3 DNA is TGTGCCAGCGGCGGACAGCCAAACACCATATATTTT.

The V and J genes are TRBV6-1 and TRBJ1-3; unclear D gene. The CDR3 sequence is 17 residues long. Trimming stripped 6 bases from V and 0 bases from J, with 18 bases between. Germline CDR1 and CDR2: MNHNS and SASEGT. In DNA, the CDR3 is TGTGCCAGCAGCGAACCCACAGACGGTTACTCTGGAAACACCATATATTTT. Residues: CASSEPTDGYSGNTIYF.

J is TRBJ2-5 and V is TRBV9; TRBD2 matches 12 bases. Germline V CDR1 and CDR2: SGDLS, YYNGEE. CDR3 length: 16 residues. V dropped 4 bases and J dropped 2; count of bases not matched to a gene: 6. This CDR3 reads CASSTWTSGAQETQYF. CDR3 coding DNA: TGTGCCAGCAGCACGTGGACTAGCGGGGCTCAAGAGACCCAGTACTTC. Full variable domain (missing parts from reference TRBV9 and TRBJ2-5): DSGVTQTPKHLITATGQRVTLRCSPRSGDLSVYWYQQSLDQGLQFLIQYYNGEERAKGNILERFSAQQFPDLHSELNLSSLELGDSALYFCASSTWTSGAQETQYFGPGTRLLVL.

The chain employs TRBV10-3 and TRBJ2-7, with 7 positions matching TRBD1. The V segment lost 6 bases and the J segment 3 bases; nucleotides outside the gene matches: 14. Germline lookup yields CDR1 ENHRY and CDR2 SYGVKD. The CDR3 extends over 16 amino acids. CDR3 protein: CAIRPSSGQRIYEQYF. The CDR3 region has the DNA TGTGCCATCAGACCCTCCTCGGGACAGAGAATCTACGAGCAGTACTTC.

This sequence joins TRBV9 and TRBJ1-4; tentative D call: TRBD1 (5 bases). Germline CDR1 SGDLS, CDR2 YYNGEE. V shed 3 bases and J shed 3 bases, with 18 bases lying between them. The CDR3 runs to 17 residues. CDR3 residues: CASSGGVGAAANEKLFF. For the CDR3, the DNA is TGTGCCAGCAGCGGGGGGGTAGGAGCTGCGGCTAATGAAAAACTGTTTTTT.

In this sample, this clone turned up once. V is TRBV7-8 and J is TRBJ2-7; the D gene is possibly TRBD1 (6 bases). CDR1 and CDR2 (germline): SGHVS, FQNEAQ. CDR3 length: 15 amino acids. Trimming took off 5 bases at V and 3 bases at J, with 17 bases between the two ends. The CDR3: CASSQGHIRGYEQYF. CDR3 in DNA: TGTGCCAGCAGCCAGGGCCACATCAGGGGCTACGAGCAGTACTTC.

This chain links TRBV5-6 with TRBJ1-2; possibly TRBD1 for D (5 bases). The length of the CDR3 is 15 residues. Germline V gives CDR1 SGHDT, CDR2 YYEEEE. V was shortened by 4 bases and J by 4 bases, with 17 bases between the two germline ends. CDR3 protein: CASSLGPQEGYGYTF. The CDR3 DNA reads TGTGCCAGCAGCCTGGGACCCCAGGAGGGCTATGGCTACACCTTC.

V usage is TRBV7-9 and J usage is TRBJ1-5, with TRBD1 matching over 7 bases. This CDR3 region has 14 residues. Trimming removed 5 bases from V and 5 bases from J; junction bases left unmatched: 6. The germline CDR1 and CDR2 sequences are SEHNR and FQNEAQ (reference sequence). In DNA form, the CDR3 reads TGTGCCAGCAGCCGCTGGGACAGTCATCAGCCCCAGCATTTT. It yields the protein CASSRWDSHQPQHF.

The gene calls are TRBV27 and TRBJ1-1, with 8 bases lining up with TRBD1. Unmatched junction bases numbered 9, after V lost 8 bases and J lost 4 bases. The CDR3 totals 14 residues. The germline V gene encodes CDR1 MNHEY and CDR2 SMNVEV (reference sequence). This CDR3 reads CASASGGLGTEAFF. CDR3 DNA sequence: TGTGCCAGCGCCTCAGGGGGCCTGGGCACTGAAGCTTTCTTT.

The V gene is TRBV27, the J gene TRBJ1-2; possibly TRBD1 for D (5 bases). CDR1 is MNHEY and CDR2 is SMNVEV in the germline V gene (reference sequence). V was pared by 8 bases and J by 8 bases, with 24 bases between. The CDR3 has 15 residues. The CDR3 region is CASAGTGGPYVGYTF. The CDR3 DNA reads as TGTGCCAGCGCGGGGACGGGCGGCCCATATGTAGGCTACACCTTC.

The chain employs TRBV28 and TRBJ2-3; TRBD1 aligns across 9 bases. Looked up from germline, CDR1 is MDHEN and CDR2 is SYDVKM. Trimming removed 6 bases from V and 7 bases from J; junction bases left unmatched: 17. The CDR3 consists of 17 residues. CDR3 bases: TGTGCCAGCAGCCCACTGGGACCGGGACAGGGACCCTATACGCAGTATTTT. Translation gives CASSPLGPGQGPYTQYF.

J is TRBJ1-5 and V is TRBV19; a possible D gene is TRBD1 (6 bases). V lost 3 bases to trimming and J lost 6 bases, with 15 bases between them. CDR3 size: 15 residues. Germline V gene data show CDR1 as LNHDA and CDR2 as SQIVND (reference sequence). This CDR3 is CASSMQGRSVQPQHF. In DNA form, the CDR3 reads TGTGCCAGTAGTATGCAGGGGAGAAGCGTTCAGCCCCAGCATTTT.

The chain is built from TRBV5-6 and TRBJ2-7, with TRBD1 matching 10 bases. J lost 2 bases, V lost 4 bases, and 3 bases had no gene match. Germline CDR1 and CDR2: SGHDT and YYEEEE. The CDR3 extends over 14 amino acids. The CDR3 bases are TGTGCCAGCAGCCCGGGGACAGGGGCCTACGAGCAGTACTTC. Protein sequence: CASSPGTGAYEQYF.